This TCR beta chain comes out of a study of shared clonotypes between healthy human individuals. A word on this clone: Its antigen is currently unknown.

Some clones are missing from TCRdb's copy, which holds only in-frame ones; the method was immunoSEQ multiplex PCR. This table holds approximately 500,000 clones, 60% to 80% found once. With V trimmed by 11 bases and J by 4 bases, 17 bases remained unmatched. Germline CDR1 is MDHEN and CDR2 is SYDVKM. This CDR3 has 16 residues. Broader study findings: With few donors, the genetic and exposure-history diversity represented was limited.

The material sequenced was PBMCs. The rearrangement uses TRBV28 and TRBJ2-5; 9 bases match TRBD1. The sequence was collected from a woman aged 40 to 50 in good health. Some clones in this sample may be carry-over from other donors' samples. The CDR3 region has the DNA TGTGCCGTCGACGGCTCCCAGACAGGGGGATTAGAGACCCAGTACTTC. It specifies CAVDGSQTGGLETQYF.